This TCR beta chain was captured in a study of Ad26.COV2.S vaccination and SARS-CoV-2 variants. This CDR3 region has 16 residues. V trimming: 4 bases; J trimming: 5 bases; junction bases outside the gene matches: 12. Germline V gives CDR1 LNHDA, CDR2 SQIVND (reference sequence). Assay: immunoSEQ multiplex PCR; the TCRdb copy retains only in-frame clones and omits some. The sample has under 400,000 clones, around 86% seen once; the top ten hold 3.4%. On this clone: Its cognate antigen is unknown.

Treatment reported: some 20 received Ad26.COV2.S at low or high dose, single or two shots; about 5 received placebo; per-sample allocation not given. Samples analyzed were those drawn on day 63 after the first vaccine or placebo injection. This person who donated was an adult of 18-55 years in Boston. Study-wide points: Measures of TCR breadth and depth may have fallen short of total T cell responses. Vaccine recipients and placebo recipients showed similar non-spike TCR breadth.

The receptor was isolated from a person between 18 and 65 years old who received the Ad26.COV2.S COVID-19 vaccine or a placebo. The sequencing here drew on peripheral blood, taken in a trial of Ad26.COV2.S vaccine versus placebo. The chain carries TRBV19 and TRBJ2-7; 9 bases are a match to TRBD1. The chain's CDR3 is CASSTSQGTGFHEQYF. The CDR3 coding sequence is TGTGCCAGTAGTACCTCCCAGGGGACAGGGTTCCACGAGCAGTACTTC.